This T cell receptor (beta chain) derives from a study of CD8 T cells in Susac syndrome. V dropped 4 bases and J dropped 2 bases, with 15 bases sitting between them. Germline V lookup: CDR1 SGHDN, CDR2 FVKESK. The CDR3 length is 15 residues. RNA amounts of about 0.5 to 1 ug underwent reverse transcription with random hexamers. An immunoSEQ multiplex PCR amplified TCR beta CDR3 over 54 Vbeta and 13 Jbeta. One entry per CDR3 protein results from TCRdb running MiXCR on the immunoSEQ multiplex PCR reads. The repertoire consists of approximately 190,000 distinct CDR3 sequences, with under 97% occurring once and the leading ten covering 0.075% to 0.1%. Turning to this clonotype: Its specificity is unknown.

It was negative isolation that provided the CD8+ and CD4+ T cells, whereas TEMRA cells were enriched by FACS. Study results and caveats: The CD4+ T cell repertoire of patients with Susac syndrome showed no detectable clonal expansion. TCR sequencing and HLA analysis covered a relatively small number of individuals.

The material sequenced was CD4+ T cells from PBMCs. The clonotype originates from a human donor with Susac syndrome. The chain is built from TRBV14 and TRBJ2-7; D gene ambiguous. CDR3 residues: CASSRLGSGPYEQYF. The CDR3 nucleotides read TGTGCCAGCAGCCGCCTTGGGTCAGGACCCTACGAGCAGTACTTC.